This T cell receptor (beta chain) was profiled in a study of molecular identifiers for immune sequencing clone quantification. Study at large: Replicates partitioned RNA from approximately 20,000 or 100,000 naive CD8 cells into five parts, sequencing four.

Findings and limits, study-wide: Naive cells had under 1% of molecules in clones above 20 RNA copies, effectors over 98%.

Germline assignment: CDR1 KGHSH and CDR2 LQKENI. Trimming pared 1 base from V and 0 bases from J, leaving 13 bases between. This CDR3 contains 18 residues. Using its own MiXCR run on the PCR reads, TCRdb lists one record per CDR3 protein. This table holds about 640,000 distinct CDR3 sequences, roughly 21% found once. The sample holds many counts of this clonotype. Its specificity is not known. V and J are TRBV18 and TRBJ2-6; D is unclear. Sequenced: naive CD8+ T cells from blood, with Jurkat cell RNA spiked in. Subset noted: FACS-sorted CD8+CD4-CCR7+CD45RA+ naive T cells. This receptor was obtained from a human donor in good health. Some libraries in this study had Jurkat cell RNA spiked in. The CDR3 DNA reads TGTGCCAGCTCACCACAGCCCGGAACGTTCTCTGGGGCCAACGTCCTGACTTTC. Encoded protein: CASSPQPGTFSGANVLTF.